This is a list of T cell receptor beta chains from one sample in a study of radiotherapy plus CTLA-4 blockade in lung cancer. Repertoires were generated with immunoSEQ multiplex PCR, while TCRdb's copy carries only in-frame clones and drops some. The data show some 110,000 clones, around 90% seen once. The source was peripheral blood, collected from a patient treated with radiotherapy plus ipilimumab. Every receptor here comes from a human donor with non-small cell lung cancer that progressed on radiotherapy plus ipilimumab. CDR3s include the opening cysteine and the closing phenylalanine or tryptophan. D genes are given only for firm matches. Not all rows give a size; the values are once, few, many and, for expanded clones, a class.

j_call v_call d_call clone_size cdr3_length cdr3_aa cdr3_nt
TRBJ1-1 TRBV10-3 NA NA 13 CAISDGRLSRAFF TGTGCCATCAGCGATGGACGGCTTTCAAGAGCTTTCTTT
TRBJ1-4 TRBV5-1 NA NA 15 CASSLGGQTNEKLFF TGCGCCAGCAGCTTGGGTGGACAGACTAATGAAAAACTGTTTTTT
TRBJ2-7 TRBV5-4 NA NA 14 CASSLGFHLGEQYF TGTGCCAGCAGCTTGGGGTTTCATTTAGGCGAGCAGTACTTC
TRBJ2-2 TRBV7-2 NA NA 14 CASSLTGSTGELFF TGTGCCAGCAGCTTAACGGGGTCCACCGGGGAGCTGTTTTTT
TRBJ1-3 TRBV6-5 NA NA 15 CASSYDYGPGNTIYF TGTGCCAGCAGTTACGACTACGGACCTGGAAACACCATATATTTT
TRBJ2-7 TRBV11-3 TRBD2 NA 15 CASSPGTSSTYEQYF TGTGCCAGCAGCCCCGGGACTAGCAGCACCTACGAGCAGTACTTC
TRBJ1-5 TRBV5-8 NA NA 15 CASSPNRALDQPQHF TGTGCCAGCAGTCCCAACCGAGCGTTAGATCAGCCCCAGCATTTT
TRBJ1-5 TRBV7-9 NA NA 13 CASGGQAEEPQHF TGTGCCAGCGGGGGCCAGGCCGAGGAGCCCCAGCATTTT
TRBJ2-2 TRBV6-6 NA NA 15 CASSWRLENTGELFF TGTGCCAGCTCGTGGCGACTAGAAAACACCGGGGAGCTGTTTTTT
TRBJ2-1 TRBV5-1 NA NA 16 CASSLDPAPSYNEQFF TGCGCCAGCAGCTTGGATCCAGCCCCGTCCTACAATGAGCAGTTCTTC
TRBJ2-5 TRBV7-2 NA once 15 CASRPTGFPLGTQYF TGTGCCAGCAGGCCGACCGGGTTCCCCCTGGGGACCCAGTACTTC
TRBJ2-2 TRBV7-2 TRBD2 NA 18 CASSPRLAGGPETGELFF TGTGCCAGCAGTCCTAGGCTAGCGGGAGGGCCGGAGACCGGGGAGCTGTTTTTT
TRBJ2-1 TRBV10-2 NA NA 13 CASSVHGANEQFF TGCGCCAGCAGTGTTCACGGAGCCAATGAGCAGTTCTTC
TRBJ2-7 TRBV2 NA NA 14 CASSISRRNYEQYF TGTGCCAGCAGTATCTCCCGCAGGAACTACGAGCAGTACTTC
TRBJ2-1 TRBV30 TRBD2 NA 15 CAWSPGLAGVSEQFF TGTGCCTGGAGTCCGGGACTAGCGGGTGTGAGTGAGCAGTTCTTC
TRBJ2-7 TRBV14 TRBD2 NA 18 CASSLHPGTSGQPYEQYF TGTGCCAGCAGCCTCCACCCCGGGACTAGCGGGCAACCCTACGAGCAGTACTTC
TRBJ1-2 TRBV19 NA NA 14 CASSIDFSNYGYTF TGTGCCAGTAGTATTGATTTCAGCAACTATGGCTACACCTTC
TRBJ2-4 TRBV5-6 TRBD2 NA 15 CASTQRLAGENIQYF TGTGCCAGCACCCAGCGACTAGCGGGAGAAAACATTCAGTACTTC
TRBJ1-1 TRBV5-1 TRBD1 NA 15 CASSPGQGRDTEAFF TGCGCCAGCAGCCCGGGACAGGGACGGGACACTGAAGCTTTCTTT
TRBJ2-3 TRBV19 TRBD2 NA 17 CASSIDLTSGVLGTQYF TGTGCCAGTAGTATAGATCTGACTAGCGGGGTCCTCGGTACGCAGTATTTT
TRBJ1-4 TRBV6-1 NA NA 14 CASSGGAGVEKLFF TGTGCCAGCAGTGGTGGGGCAGGGGTTGAAAAACTGTTTTTT
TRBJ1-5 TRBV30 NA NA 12 CAWSGSNQPQHF TGTGCCTGGAGTGGGAGCAATCAGCCCCAGCATTTT
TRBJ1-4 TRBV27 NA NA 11 CASSFGEKLFF TGTGCCAGCAGTTTCGGTGAAAAACTGTTTTTT
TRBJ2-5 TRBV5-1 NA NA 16 CASSIRDSGGGETQYF TGCGCCAGCAGCATCCGGGACTCCGGAGGGGGAGAGACCCAGTACTTC
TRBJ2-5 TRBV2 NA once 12 CASGDPDETQYF TGTGCCAGCGGCGACCCTGACGAGACCCAGTACTTC
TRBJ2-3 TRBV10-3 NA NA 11 CSAGNADTQYF TGCTCGGCAGGGAACGCAGATACGCAGTATTTT
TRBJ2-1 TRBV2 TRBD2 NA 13 CASSQGTSGQQFF TGTGCCAGCAGTCAGGGGACTAGCGGGCAGCAGTTCTTC
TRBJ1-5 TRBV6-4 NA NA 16 CASNPTGGPSNQPQHF TGTGCCAGCAACCCCACGGGGGGTCCCAGCAATCAGCCCCAGCATTTT
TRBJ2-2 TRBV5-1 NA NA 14 CASSLSGNTGELFF TGCGCCAGCAGCTTAAGTGGAAACACCGGGGAGCTGTTTTTT
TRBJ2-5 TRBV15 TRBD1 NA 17 CATSRGGQGLQKETQYF TGTGCCACCAGCAGAGGAGGACAGGGGCTTCAGAAAGAGACCCAGTACTTC
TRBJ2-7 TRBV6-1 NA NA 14 CASSATVHAYEQYF TGTGCCAGCAGCGCGACAGTCCACGCCTACGAGCAGTACTTC
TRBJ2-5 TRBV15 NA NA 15 CATRAGTSSQETQYF TGTGCCACCAGAGCCGGGACTTCGAGTCAAGAGACCCAGTACTTC
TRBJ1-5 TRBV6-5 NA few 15 CASSALTGYNQPQHF TGTGCCAGCAGTGCCCTGACAGGTTATAATCAGCCCCAGCATTTT
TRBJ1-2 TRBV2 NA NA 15 CASSPGGSGGYGYTF TGTGCCAGCAGTCCCGGTGGGAGCGGGGGGTACGGCTACACCTTC
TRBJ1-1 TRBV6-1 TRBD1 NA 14 CASSDLRGRTEAFF TGTGCCAGCAGTGATTTAAGGGGGCGAACTGAAGCTTTCTTT
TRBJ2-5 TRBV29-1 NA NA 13 CSVRSRVRETQYF TGCAGCGTGCGCTCTAGGGTAAGAGAGACCCAGTACTTC
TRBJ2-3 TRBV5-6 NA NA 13 CASSLGGTDTQYF TGTGCCAGCAGCTTGGGTGGAACAGATACGCAGTATTTT
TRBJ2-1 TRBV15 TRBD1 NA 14 CATPGGTGGSEQFF TGTGCCACCCCCGGAGGGACAGGGGGCAGTGAGCAGTTCTTC
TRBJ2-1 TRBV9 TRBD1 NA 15 CASSPVAGGYNEQFF TGTGCCAGCAGCCCCGTGGCAGGGGGATACAATGAGCAGTTCTTC
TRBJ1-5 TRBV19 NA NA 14 CASSSGQINQPQHF TGTGCCAGTAGTAGTGGACAGATCAATCAGCCCCAGCATTTT
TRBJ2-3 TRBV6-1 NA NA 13 CASTRPLSDTQYF TGTGCCAGCACCCGCCCGCTCTCAGATACGCAGTATTTT
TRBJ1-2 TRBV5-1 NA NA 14 CASSLDAGVEGYTF TGCGCCAGCAGCTTGGATGCAGGGGTGGAAGGCTACACCTTC
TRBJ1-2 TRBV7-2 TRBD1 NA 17 CASSRDSTGGINYGYTF TGTGCCAGCAGCCGTGATTCTACAGGGGGGATTAACTATGGCTACACCTTC
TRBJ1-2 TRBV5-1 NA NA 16 CASSLATFLVPYGYTF TGCGCCAGCAGCTTGGCTACCTTTTTAGTCCCCTATGGCTACACCTTC